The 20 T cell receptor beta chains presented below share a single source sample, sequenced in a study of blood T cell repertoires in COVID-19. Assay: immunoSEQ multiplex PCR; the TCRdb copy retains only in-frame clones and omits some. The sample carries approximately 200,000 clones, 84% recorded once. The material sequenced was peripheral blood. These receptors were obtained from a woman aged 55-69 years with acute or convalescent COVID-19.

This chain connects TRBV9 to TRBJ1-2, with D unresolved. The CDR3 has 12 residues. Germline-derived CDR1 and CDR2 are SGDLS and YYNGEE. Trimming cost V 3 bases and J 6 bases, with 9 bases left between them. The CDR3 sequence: CASSADWDGYTF. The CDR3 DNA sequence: TGTGCCAGCAGCGCCGACTGGGATGGCTACACCTTC.

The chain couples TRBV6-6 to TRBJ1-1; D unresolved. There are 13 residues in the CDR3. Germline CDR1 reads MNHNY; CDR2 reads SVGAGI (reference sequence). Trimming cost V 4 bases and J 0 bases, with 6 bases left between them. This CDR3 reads CASSSIMNTEAFF. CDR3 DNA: TGTGCCAGCAGTTCCATCATGAACACTGAAGCTTTCTTT.

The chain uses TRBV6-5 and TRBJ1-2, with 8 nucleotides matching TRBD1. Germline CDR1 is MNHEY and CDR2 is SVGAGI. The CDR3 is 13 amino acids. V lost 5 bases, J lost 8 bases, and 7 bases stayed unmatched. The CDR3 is CASSSLGQEGYTF. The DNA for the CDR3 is TGTGCCAGCAGTAGTTTGGGACAGGAGGGCTACACCTTC.

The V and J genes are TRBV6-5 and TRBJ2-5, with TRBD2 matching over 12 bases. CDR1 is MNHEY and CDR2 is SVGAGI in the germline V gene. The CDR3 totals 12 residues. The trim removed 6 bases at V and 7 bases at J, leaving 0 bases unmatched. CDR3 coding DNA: TGTGCCAGCAGGGGACTAGCGGGGACCCAGTACTTC. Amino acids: CASRGLAGTQYF.

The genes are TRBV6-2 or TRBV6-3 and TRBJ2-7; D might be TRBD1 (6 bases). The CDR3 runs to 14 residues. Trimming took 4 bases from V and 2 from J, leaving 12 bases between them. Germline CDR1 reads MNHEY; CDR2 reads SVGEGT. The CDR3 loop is CASSSHGQPYEQYF. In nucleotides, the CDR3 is TGTGCCAGCAGTTCCCACGGACAGCCCTACGAGCAGTACTTC.

CDR3 sequence: CASSLLQGTGELFF. The CDR3 DNA reads TGTGCCAGCAGCTTATTGCAGGGGACCGGGGAGCTGTTTTTT. The chain combines TRBV11-2 with TRBJ2-2, with a tentative D call TRBD1 (6 bases). The CDR3 has 14 residues. The germline V gene encodes CDR1 SGHAT and CDR2 FQNNGV. V lost 2 bases and J lost 5, with 9 bases in between.

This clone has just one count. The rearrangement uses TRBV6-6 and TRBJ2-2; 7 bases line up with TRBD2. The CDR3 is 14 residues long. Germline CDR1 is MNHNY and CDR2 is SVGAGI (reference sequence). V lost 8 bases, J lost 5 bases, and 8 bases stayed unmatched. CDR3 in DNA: TGTGCCAGCCGACCGGGGGAGGGAACCGGGGAGCTGTTTTTT. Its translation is CASRPGEGTGELFF.

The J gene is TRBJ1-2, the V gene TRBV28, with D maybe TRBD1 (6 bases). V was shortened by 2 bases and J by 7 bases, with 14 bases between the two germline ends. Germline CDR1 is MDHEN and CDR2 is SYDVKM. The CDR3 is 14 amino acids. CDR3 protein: CASSLGQSPLGYTF. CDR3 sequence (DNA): TGTGCCAGCAGTTTAGGACAGTCACCTCTTGGCTACACCTTC.

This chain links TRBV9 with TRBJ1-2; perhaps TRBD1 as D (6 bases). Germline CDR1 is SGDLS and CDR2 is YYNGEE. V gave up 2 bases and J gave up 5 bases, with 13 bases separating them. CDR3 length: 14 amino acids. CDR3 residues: CASSVSTGLYGYTF. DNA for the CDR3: TGTGCCAGCAGCGTTTCTACAGGGTTGTATGGCTACACCTTC. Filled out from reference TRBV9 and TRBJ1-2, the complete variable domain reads DSGVTQTPKHLITATGQRVTLRCSPRSGDLSVYWYQQSLDQGLQFLIQYYNGEERAKGNILERFSAQQFPDLHSELNLSSLELGDSALYFCASSVSTGLYGYTFGSGTRLTVV.

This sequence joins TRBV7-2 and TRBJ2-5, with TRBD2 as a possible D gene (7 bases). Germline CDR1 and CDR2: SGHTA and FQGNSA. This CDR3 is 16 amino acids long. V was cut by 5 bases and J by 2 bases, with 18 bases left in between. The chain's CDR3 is CASSLHSAGAQETQYF. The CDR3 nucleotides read TGTGCCAGCAGCCTCCACTCGGCGGGGGCTCAAGAGACCCAGTACTTC. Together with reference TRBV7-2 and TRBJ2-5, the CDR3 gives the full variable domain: GAGVSQSPSNKVTEKGKDVELRCDPISGHTALYWYRQSLGQGLEFLIYFQGNSAPDKSGLPSDRFSAERTGGSVSTLTIQRTQQEDSAVYLCASSLHSAGAQETQYFGPGTRLLVL.

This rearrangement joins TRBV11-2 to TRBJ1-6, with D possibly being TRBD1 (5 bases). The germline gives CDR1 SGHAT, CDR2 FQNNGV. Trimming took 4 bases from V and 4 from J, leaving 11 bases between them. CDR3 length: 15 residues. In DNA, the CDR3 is TGTGCCAGCAGCTCCCAGGGATTTTATAATTCACCCCTCCACTTT. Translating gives CASSSQGFYNSPLHF.

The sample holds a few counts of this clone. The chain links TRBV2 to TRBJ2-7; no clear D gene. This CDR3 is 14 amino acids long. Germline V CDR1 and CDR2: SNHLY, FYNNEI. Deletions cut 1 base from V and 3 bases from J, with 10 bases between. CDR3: CASSEGLQLYEQYF. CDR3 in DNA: TGTGCCAGCAGTGAAGGCCTACAGCTCTACGAGCAGTACTTC.

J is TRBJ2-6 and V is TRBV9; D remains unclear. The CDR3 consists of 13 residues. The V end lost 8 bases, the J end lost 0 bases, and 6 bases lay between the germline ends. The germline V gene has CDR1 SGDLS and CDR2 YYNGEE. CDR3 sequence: CASRGSGANVLTF. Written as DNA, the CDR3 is TGTGCCAGTCGAGGCTCTGGGGCCAACGTCCTGACTTTC.

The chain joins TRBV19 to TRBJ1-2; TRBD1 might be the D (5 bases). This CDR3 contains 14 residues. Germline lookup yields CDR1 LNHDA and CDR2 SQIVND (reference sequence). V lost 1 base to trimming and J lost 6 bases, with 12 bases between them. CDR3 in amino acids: CASSIGTGFNGYTF. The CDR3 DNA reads TGTGCCAGTAGTATAGGTACAGGCTTTAATGGCTACACCTTC.

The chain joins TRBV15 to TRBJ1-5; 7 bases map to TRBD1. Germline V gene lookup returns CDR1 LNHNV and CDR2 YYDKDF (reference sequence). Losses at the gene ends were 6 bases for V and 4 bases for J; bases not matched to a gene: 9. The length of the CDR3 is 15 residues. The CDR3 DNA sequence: TGTGCCACCAGGAGGGACAGAAGTAGGAATCAGCCCCAGCATTTT. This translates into CATRRDRSRNQPQHF.

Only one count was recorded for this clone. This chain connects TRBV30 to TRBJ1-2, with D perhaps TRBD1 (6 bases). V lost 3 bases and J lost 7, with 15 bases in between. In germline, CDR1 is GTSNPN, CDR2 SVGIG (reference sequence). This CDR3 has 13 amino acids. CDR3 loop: CAWSEQGVGGYTF. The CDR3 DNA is TGTGCCTGGAGCGAACAGGGAGTAGGTGGCTACACCTTC.

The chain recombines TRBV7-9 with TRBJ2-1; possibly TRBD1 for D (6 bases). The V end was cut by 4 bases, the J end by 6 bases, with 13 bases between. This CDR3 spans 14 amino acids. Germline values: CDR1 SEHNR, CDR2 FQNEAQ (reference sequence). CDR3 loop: CASSSQTGTNEQFF. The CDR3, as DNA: TGTGCCAGCAGCTCCCAAACAGGGACCAATGAGCAGTTCTTC.

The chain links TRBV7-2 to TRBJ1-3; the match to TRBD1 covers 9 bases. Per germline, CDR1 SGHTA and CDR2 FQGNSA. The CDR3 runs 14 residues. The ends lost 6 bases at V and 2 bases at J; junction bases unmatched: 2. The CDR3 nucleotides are TGTGCCAGCAGGCGGGACAGGGCTGGAAACACCATATATTTT. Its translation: CASRRDRAGNTIYF.

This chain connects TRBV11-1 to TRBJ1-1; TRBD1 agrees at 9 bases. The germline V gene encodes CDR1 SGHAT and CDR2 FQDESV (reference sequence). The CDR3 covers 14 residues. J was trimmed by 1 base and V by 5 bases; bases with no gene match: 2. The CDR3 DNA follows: TGTGCCAGCAGCCTGGGACAGGGGAACACTGAAGCTTTCTTT. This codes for CASSLGQGNTEAFF.

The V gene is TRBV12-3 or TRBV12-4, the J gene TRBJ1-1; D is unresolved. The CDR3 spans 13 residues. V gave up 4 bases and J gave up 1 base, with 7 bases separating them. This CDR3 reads CASSYTENTEAFF. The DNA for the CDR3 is TGTGCCAGCAGTTACACAGAGAACACTGAAGCTTTCTTT.